The rows below give T cell receptor beta chains drawn from one sample of a study of Ad26.COV2.S vaccination and SARS-CoV-2 variants. The data were produced by immunoSEQ multiplex PCR, yet TCRdb's version contains in-frame clones alone and is incomplete. This table holds 350,000 to 450,000 clones, 92% found once. This specimen was peripheral blood, taken in a trial of Ad26.COV2.S vaccine versus placebo. These receptors came from a person aged 18-65 years who received the Ad26.COV2.S COVID-19 vaccine or a placebo. Both conserved end residues are part of each CDR3. D genes are given only for firm matches. Size is stated for part of the rows, as once, few or many counts, or as a class when the clone is expanded.

j_call d_call v_call cdr3_length clone_size cdr3_nt cdr3_aa
TRBJ1-5 TRBD1 TRBV5-1 15 - TGCGCCAGCAGCGACGGGACAGTAAGCAATCAGCCCCAGCATTTT CASSDGTVSNQPQHF
TRBJ1-3 - TRBV7-9 13 - TGTGCCAGCGCGCGGACACCAAGAAACACCATATATTTT CASARTPRNTIYF
TRBJ1-2 TRBD1 TRBV7-2 14 once TGTGCCAGCAGCTTAGACTACAGGGGTGTTGGCTACACCTTC CASSLDYRGVGYTF
TRBJ2-7 - TRBV6-2/TRBV6-3 13 - TGTGCCAGCAGTTACCGGCATTCCTACGAGCAGTACTTC CASSYRHSYEQYF
TRBJ2-7 - TRBV5-5 15 - TGTGCCAGCAGCTCGCAAGGGCCTACCACCTACGAGCAGTACTTC CASSSQGPTTYEQYF
TRBJ1-6 - TRBV25-1 13 few TGTGCCAGCAGAATGGTCTATAATTCACCCCTCCACTTT CASRMVYNSPLHF
TRBJ1-5 TRBD1 TRBV10-2 13 - TGCGCCAGCAACGCACAGGGGGTAGGACCCCAGCATTTT CASNAQGVGPQHF
TRBJ2-7 TRBD2 TRBV28 14 - TGTGCCAGCAGTGCCCCGGGAGGATCCTACGAGCAGTACTTC CASSAPGGSYEQYF
TRBJ2-5 TRBD1 TRBV2 13 - TGTGCCAGGAGGACAGGGGCACAAGAGACCCAGTACTTC CARRTGAQETQYF
TRBJ1-6 - TRBV6-6 16 - TGTGCCAGCAGTTACCTTTTCGGGGGGACGAATTCACCCCTCCACTTT CASSYLFGGTNSPLHF
TRBJ1-1 - TRBV5-6 16 - TGTGCCAGCAGCCACGGGGCCCAGGGAGTGAACACTGAAGCTTTCTTT CASSHGAQGVNTEAFF